These 11 T cell receptor beta chains share one sample of origin, sequenced in a study of blood T cell repertoires in COVID-19. Clones were read by immunoSEQ multiplex PCR, and TCRdb kept only the in-frame ones, dropping some. The data hold about 250,000 clones, with 86% observed a single time. The sample was peripheral blood. The receptors originated from a woman aged 30 to 39 with active or convalescent COVID-19.

The gene calls are TRBV19 and TRBJ2-1, with TRBD1 matching over 10 bases. With V trimmed by 4 bases and J by 6 bases, 18 bases remained unmatched. CDR3 length: 19 amino acids. The germline V gene encodes CDR1 LNHDA and CDR2 SQIVND (reference sequence). The CDR3 loop is CASSTSYSGTGERGNEQFF. CDR3 coding DNA: TGTGCCAGTAGTACCTCTTACTCCGGGACAGGGGAGAGGGGCAATGAGCAGTTCTTC. The variable domain in full, completed from reference TRBV19 and TRBJ2-1, reads DGGITQSPKYLFRKEGQNVTLSCEQNLNHDAMYWYRQDPGQGLRLIYYSQIVNDFQKGDIAEGYSVSREKKESFPLTVTSAQKNPTAFYLCASSTSYSGTGERGNEQFFGPGTRLTVL.

This sequence joins TRBV28 and TRBJ2-6; D unclear. The CDR3 covers 16 residues. Germline V gene data show CDR1 as MDHEN and CDR2 as SYDVKM. V was pared by 3 bases and J by 0 bases, with 9 bases between. CDR3 residues: CASSLPASSGANVLTF. Here the CDR3 DNA reads TGTGCCAGCAGTTTGCCAGCTAGCTCTGGGGCCAACGTCCTGACTTTC.

The chain carries TRBV9 and TRBJ2-5, with 11 bases identical to TRBD2. The trim removed 0 bases at V and 5 bases at J, leaving 6 bases unmatched. The CDR3 consists of 16 residues. Germline V gene lookup returns CDR1 SGDLS and CDR2 YYNGEE. Here the CDR3 DNA reads TGTGCCAGCAGCGTAGGTAGCGGGGGGGCCTGGGAGACCCAGTACTTC. Encoded protein: CASSVGSGGAWETQYF.

V usage is TRBV7-9 and J usage is TRBJ1-6, with TRBD1 matching 8 bases. The CDR3 is 17 residues long. V lost 4 bases and J lost 7; bases outside the gene matches: 12. The germline CDR1 and CDR2 sequences are SEHNR and FQNEAQ (reference sequence). This CDR3 reads CASSSPPYRDRNSPLHF. CDR3 bases: TGTGCCAGCAGCTCCCCGCCCTACCGGGACAGGAATTCACCCCTCCACTTT.

This clone was detected a few times. The chain has TRBV2 and TRBJ1-6, with a tentative D call TRBD1 (6 bases). CDR3 length equals 14 residues. Trimming took 8 bases from V and 4 from J, leaving 12 bases between them. Germline assignment: CDR1 SNHLY and CDR2 FYNNEI. DNA of the CDR3: TGTGCCAGCCTTGGACAGTCTTATAATTCACCCCTCCACTTT. Protein: CASLGQSYNSPLHF. The full variable domain, rest sourced from reference TRBV2 and TRBJ1-6, is EPEVTQTPSHQVTQMGQEVILRCVPISNHLYFYWYRQILGQKVEFLVSFYNNEISEKSEIFDDQFSVERPDGSNFTLKIRSTKLEDSAMYFCASLGQSYNSPLHFGNGTRLTVT.

This chain connects TRBV19 to TRBJ2-1; no definite D call. With 3 bases removed from V and 3 bases from J, the gap between germline ends came to 3 bases. Germline V gives CDR1 LNHDA, CDR2 SQIVND (reference sequence). This CDR3 contains 12 residues. The CDR3 loop reads CASSINYNEQFF. CDR3 coding DNA: TGTGCCAGTAGTATTAACTACAATGAGCAGTTCTTC.

This rearrangement joins TRBV4-2 to TRBJ2-2, with D possibly TRBD1 on 6 matching bases. Germline V gene lookup returns CDR1 LGHNA and CDR2 YNFKEQ. Trimming left V 0 bases short and J 0 bases short, with 8 bases between. This CDR3 comprises 16 residues. CDR3 residues: CASSQDKGANTGELFF. In DNA form, the CDR3 reads TGTGCCAGCAGCCAAGATAAGGGGGCGAACACCGGGGAGCTGTTTTTT.

V gene TRBV7-2 combines with J gene TRBJ1-4; D unclear. In germline, CDR1 is SGHTA, CDR2 FQGNSA. The germline V and J ends were trimmed by 5 bases and 5 bases, with 12 bases remaining between them. CDR3 length: 14 amino acids. CDR3 bases: TGTGCCAGCAGCCCCCGAACAGAGAATGAAAAACTGTTTTTT. Translated: CASSPRTENEKLFF. Full variable domain (missing parts from reference TRBV7-2 and TRBJ1-4): GAGVSQSPSNKVTEKGKDVELRCDPISGHTALYWYRQSLGQGLEFLIYFQGNSAPDKSGLPSDRFSAERTGGSVSTLTIQRTQQEDSAVYLCASSPRTENEKLFFGSGTQLSVL.

With respect to this clone: The same CDR3 arises from other DNA sequences in this sample as well. V gene TRBV5-1 combines with J gene TRBJ1-2; D is ambiguous. Trimming shortened V by 0 bases and J by 8 bases, and 11 bases separated the two germline ends. There are 13 residues in the CDR3. Germline V gives CDR1 SGHRS, CDR2 YFSETQ. The CDR3 nucleotides read TGCGCCAGCAGCTTGGGAGGCCCCTACGGCTACACCTTC. Translating it yields CASSLGGPYGYTF. Based on the CDR3 plus reference TRBV5-1 and TRBJ1-2, the full variable domain is KAGVTQTPRYLIKTRGQQVTLSCSPISGHRSVSWYQQTPGQGLQFLFEYFSETQRNKGNFPGRFSGRQFSNSRSEMNVSTLELGDSALYLCASSLGGPYGYTFGSGTRLTVV.

The rearrangement links TRBV24-1 to TRBJ2-7, with a tentative D call TRBD1 (6 bases). The CDR3 has 12 residues. Germline values: CDR1 KGHDR, CDR2 SFDVKD. V lost 9 bases and J lost 3, with 11 bases in between. In DNA form, the CDR3 reads TGTGCCACCGGCGACAGGTTCTACGAGCAGTACTTC. Its translation is CATGDRFYEQYF.

V is TRBV2 and J is TRBJ2-7; D possibly corresponds to TRBD1 (6 bases). The CDR3 has 13 amino acids. Trimming cost V 3 bases and J 6 bases, with 12 bases left between them. Germline CDR1 SNHLY, CDR2 FYNNEI. This CDR3 reads CASSDGRGTEQYF. CDR3 bases: TGTGCCAGCAGTGATGGCAGGGGTACCGAGCAGTACTTC.